Shown below are 32 T cell receptor beta chains from a single sample sequenced in a study of glioma-infiltrating T cells. TCR alpha and beta CDR3 regions were amplified from RNA using iRepertoire nested multiplex PCR. TCRdb recomputed calls from the multiplex PCR reads with MiXCR, one row per CDR3 protein. The profile shows about 190,000 distinct CDR3 sequences, roughly a third of them singletons. Material: glioma tissue, nonneoplastic brain tissue, or PBMCs (not recorded which). These receptors all come from a human donor with low-grade glioma or glioblastoma, undergoing nonglioma brain surgery, or in good health (not recorded which).

A note on this clonotype: The germline gene is not matched at one end of the junction; a read error may be the cause. The gene calls are TRBV20-1 and TRBJ2-7; D is unclear. The germline CDR1 and CDR2 sequences are DFQATT and SNEGSKA (reference sequence). CDR3 length equals 15 residues. The CDR3 sequence is CSARDQTRSSYEQSF. The CDR3 DNA reads TGCAGTGCCAGAGACCAGACTCGGAGCTCCTACGAGCAGTCCTTC.

As to this clonotype: This may stem from a read error, because a much larger clone lies one nucleotide away. The chain joins TRBV7-2 to TRBJ2-7, with TRBD2 as a possible D gene (5 bases). Looked up from germline, CDR1 is SGHTA and CDR2 is FQGNSA. The CDR3 is 13 amino acids. Trimming stripped 1 base from V and 8 bases from J, with 12 bases between. DNA for the CDR3: TGTGCCAGCAGCTTAGTCCCGGGGATCAAGCAGTACTTC. Encoded protein: CASSLVPGIKQYF.

This clonotype was seen at least ten times. The CDR3 loop is CASNQEAAEQFF. The CDR3 region has the DNA TGTGCCAGCAATCAAGAAGCGGCTGAGCAGTTCTTC. This chain joins TRBV2 and TRBJ2-1; TRBD2 might be the D (5 bases). The germline V gene has CDR1 SNHLY and CDR2 FYNNEI. V was shortened by 7 bases and J by 9 bases, with 13 bases between the two germline ends. The CDR3 is 12 amino acids.

This clonotype was detected ten times or more. The chain couples TRBV29-1 to TRBJ2-1; no reliable D call. Per germline, CDR1 SQVTM and CDR2 ANQGSEA. Trimming left V 3 bases short and J 4 bases short, with 10 bases between. CDR3 length equals 13 residues. The CDR3 sequence: CSVELGGYNEQFF. The CDR3 DNA reads as TGCAGCGTTGAGTTGGGCGGATACAATGAGCAGTTCTTC.

This clonotype appeared many times. The chain recombines TRBV6-1 with TRBJ2-3, with 10 bases aligning to TRBD1. V lost 5 bases, J lost 4 bases, and 9 bases stayed unmatched. CDR1 MNHNS and CDR2 SASEGT come from the germline V gene. The CDR3 is made up of 16 amino acids. CDR3 DNA: TGTGCCAGCAGTTCGTGGACAGGGGGGGTCCCAGATACGCAGTATTTT. Encoded protein: CASSSWTGGVPDTQYF.

This clonotype was detected only once. As DNA, the CDR3 is TGTGCCACCACGAGGACTAGCGGCCCCTACGAGCAGTACTTC. It codes for CATTRTSGPYEQYF. This sequence joins TRBV10-3 and TRBJ2-7; TRBD2 matches at 10 bases. Germline CDR1 reads ENHRY; CDR2 reads SYGVKD. The CDR3 consists of 14 residues. After removal of 10 bases from V and 2 bases from J, the junction contained 8 bases not matched to a gene.

A note on this clonotype: A much larger clone lies one base from this, so it may be a read error. The genes are TRBV4-1 and TRBJ2-5, with D unclear. Trimming removed 9 bases at V and 1 base at J, with 18 bases between. The germline V gene encodes CDR1 MGHRA and CDR2 YSYEKL. The CDR3 totals 15 residues. CDR3 in DNA: TGCGCCAGTAAACCGGCACAAACGTTCCAAGAGACCCAGTACTTC. Its translation: CASKPAQTFQETQYF.

This clonotype occurred many times. This CDR3 reads CASSLAGRPYNEQFF. CDR3 DNA: TGTGCCAGCAGCTTAGCAGGGAGACCCTACAATGAGCAGTTCTTC. The chain links TRBV7-2 to TRBJ2-1; D possibly corresponds to TRBD2 (5 bases). V dropped 0 bases and J dropped 2 bases, with 8 bases sitting between them. There are 15 residues in the CDR3. Germline loops: CDR1 SGHTA, CDR2 FQGNSA.

The V and J genes are TRBV14 and TRBJ2-7; D remains ambiguous. This CDR3 contains 13 residues. V lost 3 bases and J 0 bases, leaving 6 bases between the germline ends. CDR1 is SGHDN, CDR2 FVKESK, per germline. The CDR3 bases are TGTGCCAGCAGCCAGACACCCTCCTACGAGCAGTACTTC. The encoded protein is CASSQTPSYEQYF.

This clonotype was counted at least ten times. This chain connects TRBV27 to TRBJ2-5; TRBD2 might be the D (5 bases). Germline-derived CDR1 and CDR2 are MNHEY and SMNVEV (reference sequence). The CDR3 loop spans 13 amino acids. V was trimmed by 5 bases and J by 6 bases, leaving 13 bases between them. The CDR3 DNA is TGTGCCAGCAGTCGCACTAGTCAGCAGACCCAGTACTTC. It specifies CASSRTSQQTQYF.

This clonotype was found once. V usage is TRBV25-1 and J usage is TRBJ1-2; tentative D call: TRBD1 (5 bases). The CDR3 contains 11 residues. Per the germline V gene, CDR1 is MGHDK and CDR2 is SYGVNS. Trimming shortened V by 8 bases and J by 7 bases, and 11 bases separated the two germline ends. DNA for the CDR3: TGTGCCAGCCGAAGCGGGGCTGGCTACACCTTC. Protein sequence: CASRSGAGYTF.

This clonotype was found many times. The CDR3 reads CASRRGGRGYSNQPQHF. CDR3 nucleotide sequence: TGTGCCAGCAGGCGAGGGGGGCGTGGGTATAGCAATCAGCCCCAGCATTTT. This chain uses TRBV12-3 or TRBV12-4 with TRBJ1-5; D is possibly TRBD1 (6 bases). The CDR3 extends over 17 amino acids. Deletions cut 6 bases from V and 0 bases from J, with 18 bases between.

At least ten counts were recorded for this clonotype. The chain has TRBV4-1 and TRBJ2-1, with TRBD2 matching over 8 bases. The CDR3 is made up of 15 amino acids. Trimming cost V 0 bases and J 8 bases; bases outside gene matches: 6. CDR1 is MGHRA and CDR2 is YSYEKL in the germline V gene. CDR3 DNA sequence: TGCGCCAGCAGCCAAGAGGCGGGAGGACGGGATGAGCAGTTCTTC. Translation: CASSQEAGGRDEQFF.

This clonotype was picked up many times. The chain combines TRBV7-9 with TRBJ2-5, with D unclear. CDR1 and CDR2 (germline): SEHNR, FQNEAQ (reference sequence). Trimming took 1 base from V and 2 from J, leaving 8 bases between them. The CDR3 spans 14 residues. CDR3 residues: CASSLDALQETQYF. CDR3 nucleotides: TGTGCCAGCAGCTTAGACGCCTTACAAGAGACCCAGTACTTC.

This clonotype was counted only a few times. The chain recombines TRBV5-4 with TRBJ1-6; no definite D call. V was clipped by 4 bases and J by 6 bases, with 11 bases between them. The germline gives CDR1 SGHNT, CDR2 YYREEE (reference sequence). The length of the CDR3 is 14 residues. The CDR3 loop is CASSQPGSNSPLHF. CDR3 nucleotides: TGTGCCAGCAGCCAGCCGGGTTCTAATTCACCCCTCCACTTT.

This clonotype was detected ten times or more. The V call is TRBV27, the J call TRBJ2-7; D is perhaps TRBD1 or TRBD2 (5 bases each). This CDR3 is 15 amino acids long. V was trimmed by 8 bases and J by 3 bases, leaving 20 bases between them. CDR1 and CDR2 from the germline V gene are MNHEY and SMNVEV (reference sequence). The CDR3: CASGRGSSGLYEQYF. The CDR3 DNA is TGTGCCAGCGGGCGAGGGTCTTCGGGGCTCTACGAGCAGTACTTC.

This clonotype appeared once. Possible read error: a much larger clone is one base away. The rearrangement joins TRBV7-9 to TRBJ2-4; D is possibly TRBD1 (8 bases). The CDR3 spans 17 residues. Germline V gene data show CDR1 as SEHNR and CDR2 as FQNEAQ (reference sequence). CDR3 residues: CASSVDRGGLAKNIKYF. The CDR3 DNA is TGTGCCAGCAGCGTCGACAGGGGAGGGCTAGCCAAAAACATTAAGTACTTC.

In its sample, this clonotype was seen many times. The genes are TRBV7-9 and TRBJ1-5; a weak D match, TRBD1 (5 bases). V was clipped by 5 bases and J by 9 bases, with 17 bases between them. Germline V gene data show CDR1 as SEHNR and CDR2 as FQNEAQ (reference sequence). This CDR3 is built from 14 residues. The CDR3 sequence is CASSRDSLESPQHF. For the CDR3, the DNA is TGTGCCAGCAGCCGCGACAGTCTGGAGTCGCCCCAGCATTTT.

This clonotype appeared many times. This rearrangement joins TRBV28 to TRBJ2-7; 10 bases are shared with TRBD1. CDR3 length: 15 amino acids. The germline gives CDR1 MDHEN, CDR2 SYDVKM. Trimming cost V 6 bases and J 5 bases; bases outside gene matches: 10. The CDR3 loop is CASRTAGTGADEQYF. For the CDR3, the DNA is TGTGCCAGCAGGACAGCCGGGACAGGGGCCGACGAGCAGTACTTC.

Of note for this clonotype: An end of the junction differs from the germline gene, which may be a read error. This rearrangement joins TRBV7-2 to TRBJ2-3; 8 nucleotides agree with TRBD2. This CDR3 has 15 amino acids. Germline V lookup: CDR1 SGHTA, CDR2 FQGNSA. The CDR3 protein is CASSLGSGITDKQYF. The DNA for the CDR3 is TGTGCCAGCAGCTTAGGTAGCGGGATCACAGATAAGCAGTATTTT.

This clonotype was picked up many times. The genes are TRBV24-1 and TRBJ1-5, with 9 positions matching TRBD1. This CDR3 has 15 amino acids. The ends lost 4 bases at V and 5 bases at J; junction bases unmatched: 5. Germline values: CDR1 KGHDR, CDR2 SFDVKD. DNA for the CDR3: TGTGCCACCAGTGACCAGGGACAGGGACATCAGCCCCAGCATTTT. This sequence encodes CATSDQGQGHQPQHF.

J is TRBJ2-2 and V is TRBV19; D gene unclear. Germline V gene lookup returns CDR1 LNHDA and CDR2 SQIVND (reference sequence). Trimming removed 1 base at V and 2 bases at J, with 11 bases between. This CDR3 is built from 16 residues. The chain's CDR3 is CASSIVRTINTGELFF. The CDR3, as DNA: TGTGCCAGTAGTATAGTAAGGACGATTAACACCGGGGAGCTGTTTTTT.

A word on this clonotype: A much bigger clone sits one base away, suggesting this may be a read error. The rearrangement links TRBV4-1 to TRBJ2-1; TRBD2 aligns across 11 bases. The CDR3 spans 16 residues. V was clipped by 0 bases and J by 9 bases; unmatched bases: 7. In germline, CDR1 is MGHRA, CDR2 YSYEKL. Written as DNA, the CDR3 is TGCGCCAGCAGCCAAGATTTCCCTAGCGGGAGGCGTGAGCAGTTCTTC. Its protein product is CASSQDFPSGRREQFF.

V usage is TRBV7-9 and J usage is TRBJ2-7; 11 bases agree with TRBD2. This CDR3 has 15 residues. The germline gives CDR1 SEHNR, CDR2 FQNEAQ (reference sequence). The trim removed 3 bases at V and 7 bases at J, leaving 8 bases unmatched. CDR3 coding DNA: TGTGCCAGCAGCTTGGGTAGCGGGAGGGCTTGGGAGCAGTACTTC. This codes for CASSLGSGRAWEQYF.

Regarding this clonotype: At one of its ends the junction is not consistent with the germline gene, which may arise from a read error. V gene TRBV5-4 combines with J gene TRBJ2-1; D is unclear. The germline V gene encodes CDR1 SGHNT and CDR2 YYREEE (reference sequence). This CDR3 region has 13 residues. The DNA of the CDR3 is TGTGCCAGCATCTTGGCCCTAGAAAATGAGCAGTTCTTC. Translated: CASILALENEQFF. The whole variable domain, filled in from reference TRBV5-4 and TRBJ2-1, reads ETGVTQSPTHLIKTRGQQVTLRCSSQSGHNTVSWYQQALGQGPQFIFQYYREEENGRGNFPPRFSGLQFPNYSSELNVNALELDDSALYLCASILALENEQFFGPGTRLTVL.

With respect to this clonotype: This may be a read error: a much more frequent sequence differs by one nucleotide. The rearrangement joins TRBV4-2 to TRBJ2-1; 11 bases fit TRBD2. The V and J ends lost 2 bases and 10 bases, in that order; junction bases with no gene match: 13. The CDR3 extends over 17 amino acids. Germline assignment: CDR1 LGHNA and CDR2 YNFKEQ. CDR3 loop: CASSQPPGLAVSYEQFF. CDR3 sequence (DNA): TGTGCCAGCAGCCAACCACCGGGACTAGCGGTCTCCTACGAGCAGTTCTTC.

There are many counts of this clonotype. The rearrangement uses TRBV20-1 and TRBJ2-3, with TRBD2 identical over 10 bases. The germline CDR1 and CDR2 sequences are DFQATT and SNEGSKA (reference sequence). This CDR3 contains 19 residues. V gave up 4 bases and J gave up 1 base; unmatched junction bases: 17. In DNA, the CDR3 is TGCAGTGCTACACCACCCAGCGGGAGGGTGGGGGGTGGCACAGATACGCAGTATTTT. Translating gives CSATPPSGRVGGGTDTQYF.

The gene calls are TRBV5-4 and TRBJ2-1; 8 nucleotides match TRBD2. V gave up 5 bases and J gave up 9 bases; unmatched junction bases: 10. Germline CDR1 is SGHNT and CDR2 is YYREEE (reference sequence). The CDR3 runs 14 residues. CDR3 region: CASRVAGNRGEQFF. Here the CDR3 DNA reads TGTGCCAGCAGAGTAGCGGGAAATAGGGGTGAGCAGTTCTTC.

This clonotype was recorded at least ten times. The gene calls are TRBV29-1 and TRBJ2-3; D may be TRBD1 (6 bases). Germline assignment: CDR1 SQVTM and CDR2 ANQGSEA. The CDR3 totals 11 residues. Trimming removed 5 bases at V and 4 bases at J, with 7 bases between. The CDR3 protein is CSVRQADTQYF. The DNA for the CDR3 is TGCAGCGTTCGACAGGCAGATACGCAGTATTTT.

This clonotype appeared many times. The chain uses TRBV6-2 or TRBV6-3 and TRBJ2-1, with D hard to call. This CDR3 spans 11 amino acids. CDR1 is MNHEY, CDR2 SVGEGT, per germline. Trimming shortened V by 5 bases and J by 5 bases, and 4 bases separated the two germline ends. CDR3 amino acids: CASSQNNEQFF. CDR3 in DNA: TGTGCCAGCAGTCAGAACAATGAGCAGTTCTTC.

Comment on this clonotype: Being one base from a much bigger clone, this may be a read error. V is TRBV7-6 and J is TRBJ2-3; 12 bases are shared with TRBD2. Looked up from germline, CDR1 is SGHVS and CDR2 is FNYEAQ. The length of the CDR3 is 17 residues. This CDR3 is CASNLATSGSRGDTQYF. Here the CDR3 DNA reads TGTGCCAGCAACTTAGCGACTAGCGGGAGTCGGGGAGATACGCAGTATTTT.

This clonotype was observed a handful of times. CDR3 nucleotide sequence: TGTGCCAGCAGCTCCCAGGGGACAGGGGACTACGAGCAGTACTTC. This gives the protein CASSSQGTGDYEQYF. The V call is TRBV9, the J call TRBJ2-7, with TRBD1 identical over 10 bases. The J segment lost 3 bases and the V segment lost 4 bases, leaving 7 bases of the junction unmatched. Germline lookup yields CDR1 SGDLS and CDR2 YYNGEE. This CDR3 spans 15 amino acids.